This TCR beta chain emerged from a study of blood T cell repertoires in COVID-19. CDR3 length equals 14 residues. V lost 5 bases to trimming and J lost 6 bases, with 16 bases between them. Per the germline V gene, CDR1 is SGHTA and CDR2 is FQGNSA. Method: immunoSEQ multiplex PCR; TCRdb's copy keeps in-frame clones and lacks some. The sample consists of approximately 290,000 clones, about four fifths of them appearing once. The origin of this receptor is a person between 65 and 80 years old with COVID-19, enrolled during active disease. Sequencing used peripheral blood. The chain employs TRBV7-2 and TRBJ1-2, with D possibly matching TRBD1 (5 bases). The CDR3 sequence is CASSPRGLSDGYTF. For the CDR3, the DNA is TGTGCCAGCAGCCCGAGGGGACTTTCAGATGGCTACACCTTC.